These 11 T cell receptor beta chains came from one sample sequenced in a study of blood T cell repertoires in COVID-19. Using immunoSEQ multiplex PCR, the repertoire was profiled, and TCRdb retains in-frame clones only, with some absent. The repertoire has approximately 150,000 clones, roughly nine tenths of them found once; the top ten carry about 4.1%. The material sequenced was peripheral blood. The receptors derive from a woman aged 55-69 years with active or convalescent COVID-19.

This chain uses TRBV10-3 with TRBJ2-7; a possible D gene is TRBD2 (5 bases). With 3 bases removed from V and 2 bases from J, the gap between germline ends came to 11 bases. The CDR3 is 14 residues long. Germline values: CDR1 ENHRY, CDR2 SYGVKD. The CDR3 spells CAISEAGGTYEQYF. The CDR3, as DNA: TGTGCCATCAGTGAAGCAGGAGGCACCTACGAGCAGTACTTC.

The chain's CDR3 is CASSHDRDQPQHF. CDR3 DNA: TGTGCCAGCAGCCACGACAGAGATCAGCCCCAGCATTTT. This chain connects TRBV6-5 to TRBJ1-5; possible D gene TRBD1, 5 bases. CDR3 length: 13 amino acids. CDR1 and CDR2 (germline): MNHEY, SVGAGI. Trimming removed 6 bases from V and 5 bases from J, with 11 bases in between.

The J gene is TRBJ2-7, the V gene TRBV11-2; 10 positions match TRBD1. J was trimmed by 5 bases and V by 3 bases; bases with no gene match: 7. CDR1 SGHAT and CDR2 FQNNGV come from the germline V gene. There are 15 residues in the CDR3. The CDR3 here is CASSLPGTGAHEQYF. The CDR3 coding sequence is TGTGCCAGCAGCTTGCCCGGGACAGGGGCCCACGAGCAGTACTTC. The entire variable domain, with the rest obtained from reference TRBV11-2 and TRBJ2-7, is as follows: EAGVAQSPRYKIIEKRQSVAFWCNPISGHATLYWYQQILGQGPKLLIQFQNNGVVDDSQLPKDRFSAERLKGVDSTLKIQPAKLEDSAVYLCASSLPGTGAHEQYFGPGTRLTVT.

This chain joins TRBV5-5 and TRBJ2-7; 9 nucleotides line up with TRBD1. Germline assignment: CDR1 SGHKS and CDR2 YYEKEE (reference sequence). V was pared by 2 bases and J by 13 bases, with 7 bases of the junction left unmatched. This CDR3 contains 12 residues. The CDR3 nucleotides are TGTGCCAGCAGCTTTCATCCGGGACAGGGATACTTC. Translating it yields CASSFHPGQGYF.

The CDR3 reads CSVVQGSNTEAFF. The CDR3, as DNA: TGCAGCGTTGTGCAGGGATCGAACACTGAAGCTTTCTTT. The chain combines TRBV29-1 with TRBJ1-1, with D tentatively TRBD1 (5 bases). V lost 4 bases to trimming and J lost 1 base, with 10 bases between them. This CDR3 is built from 13 residues. Looked up from germline, CDR1 is SQVTM and CDR2 is ANQGSEA. Full variable domain (missing parts from reference TRBV29-1 and TRBJ1-1): SAVISQKPSRDICQRGTSLTIQCQVDSQVTMMFWYRQQPGQSLTLIATANQGSEATYESGFVIDKFPISRPNLTFSTLTVSNMSPEDSSIYLCSVVQGSNTEAFFGQGTRLTVV.

The chain is built from TRBV19 and TRBJ2-3; a weak D match, TRBD1 (6 bases). CDR1 LNHDA and CDR2 SQIVND come from the germline V gene (reference sequence). The CDR3 runs to 13 residues. V was pared by 5 bases and J by 4 bases, with 10 bases between. CDR3 nucleotides: TGTGCCAGTAGTCCTGGGGGCTCAGATACGCAGTATTTT. This gives the protein CASSPGGSDTQYF.

This clone was counted a single time. This CDR3 is CASSNTGQSPTDTQYF. The CDR3 region has the DNA TGTGCCAGCAGCAACACGGGACAGAGTCCCACAGATACGCAGTATTTT. The chain employs TRBV7-6 and TRBJ2-3; 7 nucleotides align to TRBD1. Per the germline V gene, CDR1 is SGHVS and CDR2 is FNYEAQ. The J segment lost 2 bases and the V segment lost 5 bases, leaving 10 bases of the junction unmatched. CDR3 length: 16 amino acids. Full variable domain (rest looked up from reference TRBV7-6 and TRBJ2-3): GAGVSQSPRYKVTKRGQDVALRCDPISGHVSLYWYRQALGQGPEFLTYFNYEAQQDKSGLPNDRFSAERPEGSISTLTIQRTEQRDSAMYRCASSNTGQSPTDTQYFGPGTRLTVL.

The chain carries TRBV28 and TRBJ1-2; 9 nucleotides match TRBD1. The CDR3 is 14 amino acids. V was clipped by 5 bases and J by 8 bases; unmatched bases: 9. Per germline, CDR1 MDHEN and CDR2 SYDVKM. The CDR3 region is CASSPPGTGLGYTF. The CDR3 DNA follows: TGTGCCAGCAGTCCACCCGGGACAGGGTTAGGCTACACCTTC.

The chain is built from TRBV4-1 and TRBJ1-1; D call uncertain. Trimming pared 1 base from V and 4 bases from J, leaving 10 bases between. CDR1 and CDR2 (germline): MGHRA, YSYEKL. This CDR3 spans 14 amino acids. CDR3 protein: CASSQVSVSTEAFF. CDR3 bases: TGCGCCAGCAGCCAAGTGTCGGTTTCCACTGAAGCTTTCTTT.

The V call is TRBV10-2, the J call TRBJ2-1, with 10 bases that match TRBD2. V shed 8 bases, J shed 4 bases, and the junction held 8 bases outside the gene matches. This CDR3 has 15 amino acids. CDR1 is WSHSY and CDR2 is SAAADI in the germline V gene. The CDR3 sequence is CASQKRTSGYNEQFF. The CDR3, as DNA: TGCGCCAGCCAAAAAAGGACTAGCGGTTACAATGAGCAGTTCTTC.

The rearrangement joins TRBV30 to TRBJ2-5; the D is unclear. Germline V gene data show CDR1 as GTSNPN and CDR2 as SVGIG (reference sequence). This CDR3 is built from 12 residues. The V end lost 1 base, the J end lost 2 bases, and 5 bases lay between the germline ends. The CDR3 loop is CAWSALQETQYF. DNA for the CDR3: TGTGCCTGGAGTGCCTTACAAGAGACCCAGTACTTC.